This note documents a single TCR beta chain sequence. The sample belongs to a study of blood T cell repertoires in COVID-19. The overall study: Both acute and convalescent COVID-19 samples were obtained from the United States, Italy and Spain. PBMCs, B-cell-depleted T cells, or T cells were the source of the cDNA or gDNA that made up the material.

The authors' processing: Estimation of nucleated cell counts was performed using reference gene primer amplification. Repertoires were generated with immunoSEQ multiplex PCR, while TCRdb's copy carries only in-frame clones and drops some. That table supplies the V and J calls and clone size; D and trimming were determined from the DNA. This table has approximately 19,000 clones, 88% appearing once. Unmatched junction bases numbered 9, after V lost 4 bases and J lost 7 bases. CDR1 is KGHDR and CDR2 is SFDVKD in the germline V gene. This CDR3 comprises 17 residues. The chain couples TRBV24-1 to TRBJ2-1; 13 bases line up with TRBD2. The receptor's source is a human donor in a cohort sampled during active COVID-19. The donor label of this sample is uncertain. Source material: peripheral blood. Written as DNA, the CDR3 is TGTGCCACCAGTGAGGCCGGGACTAGCGGGGAAAGGAATGAGCAGTTCTTC. It encodes CATSEAGTSGERNEQFF.